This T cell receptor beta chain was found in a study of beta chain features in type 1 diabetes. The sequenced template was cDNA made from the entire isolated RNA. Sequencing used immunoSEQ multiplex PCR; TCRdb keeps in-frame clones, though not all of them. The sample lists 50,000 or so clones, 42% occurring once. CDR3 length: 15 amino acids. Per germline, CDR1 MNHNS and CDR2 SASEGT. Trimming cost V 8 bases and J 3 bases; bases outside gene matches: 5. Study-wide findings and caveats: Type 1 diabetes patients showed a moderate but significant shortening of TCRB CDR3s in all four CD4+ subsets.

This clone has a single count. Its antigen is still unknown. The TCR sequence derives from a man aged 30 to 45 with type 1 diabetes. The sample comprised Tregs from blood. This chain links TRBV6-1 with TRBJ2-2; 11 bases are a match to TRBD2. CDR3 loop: CASSRGLADTGELFF. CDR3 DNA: TGTGCCAGCTCCAGGGGACTAGCGGACACCGGGGAGCTGTTTTTT.